One sample yielded the 22 T cell receptor beta chains listed below, sequenced in a study of blood T cell dynamics during melanoma immunotherapy. The repertoire was sequenced with immunoSEQ multiplex PCR; TCRdb's copy has only in-frame clones and lacks some. The data contain some 15,000 clones, approximately 84% of them seen just once; the ten biggest clones take up around 9.5%. Stated time point: pre-treatment baseline. The source was blood, collected from a patient treated with checkpoint blockade. The source of these receptors is a human donor with melanoma.

The rearrangement links TRBV5-1 to TRBJ2-1; TRBD2 agrees at 14 bases. Looked up from germline, CDR1 is SGHRS and CDR2 is YFSETQ. CDR3 length: 19 amino acids. Trimming removed 4 bases from V and 1 base from J; junction bases left unmatched: 10. CDR3 nucleotide sequence: TGCGCCAGCAGCCAGCCCGGGACTAGCGGGAGCCAGTCCTACAATGAGCAGTTCTTC. Amino acid sequence: CASSQPGTSGSQSYNEQFF. The whole variable domain, remainder taken from reference TRBV5-1 and TRBJ2-1, is KAGVTQTPRYLIKTRGQQVTLSCSPISGHRSVSWYQQTPGQGLQFLFEYFSETQRNKGNFPGRFSGRQFSNSRSEMNVSTLELGDSALYLCASSQPGTSGSQSYNEQFFGPGTRLTVL.

The chain joins TRBV9 to TRBJ2-1, with D unclear. Germline V gene sequence: CDR1 SGDLS, CDR2 YYNGEE. V lost 0 bases and J 15 bases, leaving 16 bases between the germline ends. CDR3 length: 13 amino acids. CDR3 region: CASSVVQAPYPFF. CDR3 DNA sequence: TGTGCCAGCAGCGTAGTCCAGGCCCCTTATCCGTTCTTC.

The CDR3 region has the DNA TGTGCCAGCAGCTTGGTAGGTCCTCAGGGTTCACCCCTCCACTTT. Its protein product is CASSLVGPQGSPLHF. The genes are TRBV5-6 and TRBJ1-6; D might be TRBD1 (5 bases). The CDR3 runs to 15 residues. V lost 0 bases, J lost 9 bases, and 13 bases lay in between. The germline gives CDR1 SGHDT, CDR2 YYEEEE.

This chain connects TRBV29-1 to TRBJ2-1; D remains unclear. The germline V gene encodes CDR1 SQVTM and CDR2 ANQGSEA. This CDR3 has 10 amino acids. V lost 5 bases and J 7 bases, leaving 6 bases between the germline ends. The CDR3 spells CSVPLNEQFF. CDR3 sequence (DNA): TGCAGCGTTCCTCTAAATGAGCAGTTCTTC.

This chain uses TRBV9 with TRBJ1-5; maybe TRBD1 (5 bases). Trimming pared 5 bases from V and 4 bases from J, leaving 10 bases between. Germline V CDR1 and CDR2: SGDLS, YYNGEE. CDR3 size: 13 residues. CDR3 protein: CASSPGGNQPQHF. CDR3 nucleotides: TGTGCCAGCAGTCCCGGGGGGAATCAGCCCCAGCATTTT.

This clone was found once. CDR3 nucleotides: TGTGCCTGGAGTGTTTTGTTACCAGGGACAGGTCTTGGAAACACCATATATTTT. It yields the protein CAWSVLLPGTGLGNTIYF. The chain links TRBV30 to TRBJ1-3; 8 bases match TRBD1. CDR3 length: 18 amino acids. J gave up 3 bases and V 0 bases, and 13 bases lay outside the gene matches. CDR1 GTSNPN and CDR2 SVGIG come from the germline V gene (reference sequence).

The chain combines TRBV5-1 with TRBJ2-5, with D hard to call. The V end was cut by 1 base, the J end by 1 base, with 8 bases between. This CDR3 is built from 14 residues. CDR1 and CDR2 (germline): SGHRS, YFSETQ. The CDR3 DNA follows: TGCGCCAGCAGCTTGATGGCAGTCCAAGAGACCCAGTACTTC. The encoded protein is CASSLMAVQETQYF.

The sample holds a few counts of this clone. The rearrangement links TRBV6-1 to TRBJ1-1; D remains ambiguous. The germline V and J ends were trimmed by 5 bases and 1 base, with 8 bases remaining between them. The CDR3 is made up of 13 amino acids. Germline CDR1 and CDR2: MNHNS and SASEGT. CDR3 bases: TGTGCCAGCAGTCTTCAGGAGAACACTGAAGCTTTCTTT. Translation gives CASSLQENTEAFF.

The chain carries TRBV7-2 and TRBJ1-1, with D possibly TRBD1 on 6 matching bases. The CDR3 has 14 amino acids. In germline, CDR1 is SGHTA, CDR2 FQGNSA. V lost 5 bases and J 10 bases, leaving 20 bases between the germline ends. The CDR3 loop is CASSPRWGARTAFF. The CDR3 region has the DNA TGTGCCAGCAGCCCCAGGTGGGGGGCTCGCACAGCTTTCTTT.

The chain links TRBV11-2 to TRBJ2-5, with TRBD1 identical over 10 bases. V lost 0 bases, J lost 2 bases, and 3 bases stayed unmatched. The CDR3 has 16 amino acids. The germline V gene encodes CDR1 SGHAT and CDR2 FQNNGV. The CDR3 coding sequence is TGTGCCAGCAGCTTAGAGGGGACAGGGGTTCAAGAGACCCAGTACTTC. It translates to CASSLEGTGVQETQYF.

This clone was observed a few times. V gene TRBV29-1 combines with J gene TRBJ1-1; D remains unclear. Trimming cost V 4 bases and J 7 bases, with 13 bases left between them. Germline CDR1 SQVTM, CDR2 ANQGSEA. The CDR3 is made up of 12 amino acids. The CDR3 region is CSVGDGEYEAFF. The CDR3, as DNA: TGCAGCGTTGGAGACGGAGAATATGAAGCTTTCTTT.

The chain combines TRBV6-6 with TRBJ2-3, with D perhaps TRBD2 (5 bases). The germline V gene has CDR1 MNHNY and CDR2 SVGAGI (reference sequence). V dropped 6 bases and J dropped 3 bases, with 10 bases sitting between them. CDR3 length equals 13 residues. The CDR3 loop reads CASSPPGTDTQYF. The CDR3, as DNA: TGTGCCAGCAGCCCCCCGGGGACAGATACGCAGTATTTT.

The chain uses TRBV27 and TRBJ2-5; 8 nucleotides align to TRBD1. Trimming cost V 5 bases and J 11 bases; bases outside gene matches: 13. The germline gives CDR1 MNHEY, CDR2 SMNVEV (reference sequence). This CDR3 comprises 14 residues. CDR3 sequence: CASSGSGGLREQYF. The CDR3 DNA reads TGTGCCAGCAGTGGGTCAGGGGGCCTCCGGGAGCAGTACTTC.

This clone was picked up one time. The chain uses TRBV7-6 and TRBJ1-6; 8 bases are a match to TRBD1. CDR1 is SGHVS, CDR2 FNYEAQ, per germline. The CDR3 spans 14 residues. The V and J ends lost 6 bases and 7 bases, in that order; junction bases with no gene match: 5. This CDR3 is CASSSRQGNSPLHF. CDR3 sequence (DNA): TGTGCCAGCAGTTCCCGACAGGGGAATTCACCCCTCCACTTT. The full variable domain, in which reference TRBV7-6 and TRBJ1-6 provide the parts outside the CDR3, is GAGVSQSPRYKVTKRGQDVALRCDPISGHVSLYWYRQALGQGPEFLTYFNYEAQQDKSGLPNDRFSAERPEGSISTLTIQRTEQRDSAMYRCASSSRQGNSPLHFGNGTRLTVT.

The chain carries TRBV19 and TRBJ2-7, with 13 bases fitting TRBD2. The CDR3 runs 16 residues. Losses at the gene ends were 5 bases for V and 3 bases for J; bases not matched to a gene: 7. Germline lookup yields CDR1 LNHDA and CDR2 SQIVND (reference sequence). CDR3 sequence (DNA): TGTGCCAGTAGTCTCTGGACTAGCGGGGGTGTCTACGAGCAGTACTTC. It codes for CASSLWTSGGVYEQYF.

V is TRBV5-4 and J is TRBJ1-5, with D possibly being TRBD1 (5 bases). There are 13 residues in the CDR3. Germline CDR1 is SGHNT and CDR2 is YYREEE (reference sequence). Deletions cut 0 bases from V and 5 bases from J, with 6 bases between. The CDR3 sequence is CASSLGRDQPQHF. In nucleotides, the CDR3 is TGTGCCAGCAGCTTGGGCAGGGATCAGCCCCAGCATTTT.

The chain is built from TRBV6-4 and TRBJ1-2, with 8 bases matching TRBD1. CDR1 is MRHNA, CDR2 SNTAGT, per germline. V dropped 8 bases and J dropped 4; count of bases not matched to a gene: 9. The CDR3 extends over 14 amino acids. The CDR3 nucleotides are TGTGCCAGCCGCGGACAGGGAGGGGTCTATGGCTACACCTTC. It codes for CASRGQGGVYGYTF.

Only one count was recorded for this clone. The chain recombines TRBV7-2 with TRBJ1-1, with D possibly being TRBD1 (5 bases). This CDR3 is 15 amino acids long. The germline V gene has CDR1 SGHTA and CDR2 FQGNSA. V dropped 5 bases and J dropped 8 bases, with 21 bases sitting between them. The CDR3 sequence: CASSPGAMEVPEAFF. The CDR3 DNA reads TGTGCCAGCAGCCCTGGGGCTATGGAGGTCCCAGAAGCTTTCTTT.

This clone was observed a handful of times. This CDR3 reads CASSEGQGRPSYEQYF. CDR3 DNA: TGTGCCAGCAGCGAAGGACAGGGGCGCCCCTCCTACGAGCAGTACTTC. The chain has TRBV7-4 and TRBJ2-7, with 9 bases that match TRBD1. This CDR3 is built from 16 residues. Trimming took 5 bases from V and 0 from J; bases not matched to a gene: 8. CDR1 and CDR2 from the germline V gene are SGHVT and SQSDAQ.

This rearrangement joins TRBV11-1 to TRBJ2-3; D is uncertain. V gave up 1 base and J gave up 2 bases, with 10 bases separating them. This CDR3 is built from 15 residues. CDR1 and CDR2 (germline): SGHAT, FQDESV (reference sequence). The DNA of the CDR3 is TGTGCCAGCAGCTTAGGCACACGGGCCACAGATACGCAGTATTTT. Its protein product is CASSLGTRATDTQYF.

This clone turned up a few times. The CDR3 sequence: CAISESTAEAFF. The CDR3 region has the DNA TGTGCCATCAGTGAGTCGACGGCTGAAGCTTTCTTT. This chain joins TRBV10-3 and TRBJ1-1; D remains ambiguous. This CDR3 comprises 12 residues. The germline gives CDR1 ENHRY, CDR2 SYGVKD. With 0 bases removed from V and 6 bases from J, the gap between germline ends came to 5 bases.

This clone has only one observation. The chain couples TRBV14 to TRBJ2-7, with unresolved D. Per the germline V gene, CDR1 is SGHDN and CDR2 is FVKESK. This CDR3 is built from 14 residues. The germline V and J ends were trimmed by 0 bases and 2 bases, with 8 bases remaining between them. In nucleotides, the CDR3 is TGTGCCAGCAGCCAAGAAATAGGGCCCTACGAGCAGTACTTC. Amino acid sequence: CASSQEIGPYEQYF.